This is a list of T cell receptor beta chains from one sample in a study of blood T cell repertoires in COVID-19. Assay: immunoSEQ multiplex PCR; the TCRdb copy retains only in-frame clones and omits some. The repertoire consists of 150,000 to 200,000 clones, with around 67% occurring once and the leading ten covering under 3.5%. Material for sequencing was peripheral blood. These receptors all come from a woman of 80 years or more with acute or convalescent COVID-19. Each CDR3 is given with its conserved first and last residue. D genes are given only for firm matches. The size entry is marked missing in some rows and otherwise reads once, few, many or a size class.

abundance	v_gene	d_gene	j_gene	CDR3nt	CDR3aa
NA	TRBV6-2/TRBV6-3	NA	TRBJ1-2	TGTGCCAGCAGTTTTTCGGACTATGGCTACACCTTC	CASSFSDYGYTF
NA	TRBV7-9	NA	TRBJ1-4	TGTGCCAGCAGCCCTGTAGGAAGGGGAAAACTGTTTTTT	CASSPVGRGKLFF
NA	TRBV3-1/TRBV3-2	NA	TRBJ2-2	TGTGCCAGCAGCCAAGAGGCCCTTTGGGGGGTGCCCGGGGAGCTGTTTTTT	CASSQEALWGVPGELFF
NA	TRBV10-3	NA	TRBJ1-1	TGTGCCATCTCGAGGGAGGGGTCGGACACTGAAGCTTTCTTT	CAISREGSDTEAFF
few	TRBV11-2	NA	TRBJ2-7	TGTGCCAGCAGCTCACTACAGGGTTCGGGGTCCTACGAGCAGTACTTC	CASSSLQGSGSYEQYF
NA	TRBV18	TRBD2	TRBJ2-5	TGTGCCAGCTCGGCCGGGACTACCCAAGAGACCCAGTACTTC	CASSAGTTQETQYF
NA	TRBV27	NA	TRBJ1-4	TGTGCCAGCGCAACAAGTTCCCGGGGTGAAAAACTGTTTTTT	CASATSSRGEKLFF
NA	TRBV7-2	TRBD2	TRBJ2-2	TGTGCCAGTACTAGCGGGAGCTTCTCCGGGGAGCTGTTTTTT	CASTSGSFSGELFF
few	TRBV2	NA	TRBJ2-7	TGTGCCAGCAGTGAACCAGTTTTTGGTGGGAGTTCTAGTGAGCAGTACTTC	CASSEPVFGGSSSEQYF
NA	TRBV28	NA	TRBJ2-7	TGTGCCAGCAATTACGGAGGGGATTCCTACGAGCAGTACTTC	CASNYGGDSYEQYF
NA	TRBV6-5	NA	TRBJ2-7	TGTGCCAGCAGGGGGGGGGCTGACTACGAGCAGTACTTC	CASRGGADYEQYF
few	TRBV28	NA	TRBJ1-2	TGTGCCAGCAGTTTTACTGGACAGATCGGGTACTATGGCTACACCTTC	CASSFTGQIGYYGYTF
NA	TRBV10-2	TRBD2	TRBJ2-7	TGCGCCAGCAGTCCCGGGACTAGCGGTTTCGGGGAGCAGTACTTC	CASSPGTSGFGEQYF
NA	TRBV7-8	NA	TRBJ1-3	TGTGCCAGCACCAATAGGGGCGCGGGGGTAGGGACAGGAAACACCATATATTTT	CASTNRGAGVGTGNTIYF
NA	TRBV7-2	TRBD2	TRBJ2-5	TGTGCCAGCAGCTTAACAGCGGGAGGGCGAGAGACCCAGTACTTC	CASSLTAGGRETQYF
NA	TRBV7-9	NA	TRBJ2-1	TGTGCCAGCAGCCACTTCCGTCAGGGGTTCAGGGGTGAGCAGTTCTTC	CASSHFRQGFRGEQFF
NA	TRBV28	TRBD1	TRBJ2-7	TGTGCCAGCAGCGTAAGACAGGGGCGCTACGAGCAGTACTTC	CASSVRQGRYEQYF
NA	TRBV7-6	NA	TRBJ1-5	TGTGCCAGCAGCTTAGCGACTGGGCAGCCCCAGCATTTT	CASSLATGQPQHF
few	TRBV7-2	NA	TRBJ2-7	TGTGCCAGCAGCTTAGACAGGGCGGGCTACGAGCAGTACTTC	CASSLDRAGYEQYF
NA	TRBV2	NA	TRBJ1-3	TGTGCCAGCGTCAACGGGGTATCTGGAAACACCATATATTTT	CASVNGVSGNTIYF
NA	TRBV4-2	NA	TRBJ1-5	TGTGCCAGCAGCCAGAGTCATCAGGGGAAGCCCCAGCATTTT	CASSQSHQGKPQHF
NA	TRBV5-4	TRBD2	TRBJ2-7	TGTGCCAGCAGCCCCGGGACTAGCGGCTACGAGCAGTACTTC	CASSPGTSGYEQYF
NA	TRBV19	TRBD1	TRBJ2-2	TGTGCCAGTAGTCAAAGACAGGGCTCTCAGATTTTTAACACCGGGGAGCTGTTTTTT	CASSQRQGSQIFNTGELFF
few	TRBV9	TRBD1	TRBJ1-1	TGTGCCAGCAGCACGCGGGACAGCCTAAACACTGAAGCTTTCTTT	CASSTRDSLNTEAFF
NA	TRBV28	NA	TRBJ1-1	TGTGCCAGCAGCCGGGGAGAAGCTTTCTTT	CASSRGEAFF
NA	TRBV9	NA	TRBJ2-2	TGTGCCAGCAGCGTAGGGGGGCCGGGCACCGGGGAGCTGTTTTTT	CASSVGGPGTGELFF
NA	TRBV19	TRBD1	TRBJ2-3	TGTGCCAGTAGTCTAGGGACAGGGGGCGCAGATACGCAGTATTTT	CASSLGTGGADTQYF
NA	TRBV29-1	TRBD1	TRBJ1-2	TGCAGCGTTGATTCTATGCGGGACAGGGCTGGCTACACCTTC	CSVDSMRDRAGYTF